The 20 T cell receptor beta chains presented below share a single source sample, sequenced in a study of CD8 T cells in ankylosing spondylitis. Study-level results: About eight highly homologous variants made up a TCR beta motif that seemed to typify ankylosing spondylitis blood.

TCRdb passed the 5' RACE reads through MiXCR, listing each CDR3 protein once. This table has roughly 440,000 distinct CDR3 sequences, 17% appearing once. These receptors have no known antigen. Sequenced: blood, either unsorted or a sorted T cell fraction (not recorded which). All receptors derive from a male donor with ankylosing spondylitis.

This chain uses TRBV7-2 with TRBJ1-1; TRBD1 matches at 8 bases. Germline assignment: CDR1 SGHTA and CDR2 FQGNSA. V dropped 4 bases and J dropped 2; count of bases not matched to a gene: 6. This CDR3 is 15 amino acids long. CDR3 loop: CASSYRTGSNTEAFF. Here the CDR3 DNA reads TGTGCCAGCAGCTACCGGACAGGGTCAAACACTGAAGCTTTCTTT.

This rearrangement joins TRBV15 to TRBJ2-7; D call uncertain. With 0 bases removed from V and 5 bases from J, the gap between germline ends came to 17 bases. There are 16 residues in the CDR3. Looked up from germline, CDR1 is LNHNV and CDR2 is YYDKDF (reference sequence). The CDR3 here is CATSRDMGLSLDEQYF. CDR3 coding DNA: TGTGCCACCAGCAGAGATATGGGCCTCAGCCTTGACGAGCAGTACTTC.

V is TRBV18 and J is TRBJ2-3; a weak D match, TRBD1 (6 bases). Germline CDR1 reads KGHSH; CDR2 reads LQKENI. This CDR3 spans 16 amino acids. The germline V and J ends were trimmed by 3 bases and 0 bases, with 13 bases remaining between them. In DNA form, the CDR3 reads TGTGCCAGCTCACCTGTAGGGGGTCCCAGCACAGATACGCAGTATTTT. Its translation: CASSPVGGPSTDTQYF.

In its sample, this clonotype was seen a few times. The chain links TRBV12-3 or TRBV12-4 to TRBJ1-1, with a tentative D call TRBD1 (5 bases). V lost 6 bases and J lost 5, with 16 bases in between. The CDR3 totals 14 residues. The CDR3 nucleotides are TGTGCCAGCAGCCGTCCGGGACCGGGGACTGAAGCTTTCTTT. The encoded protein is CASSRPGPGTEAFF.

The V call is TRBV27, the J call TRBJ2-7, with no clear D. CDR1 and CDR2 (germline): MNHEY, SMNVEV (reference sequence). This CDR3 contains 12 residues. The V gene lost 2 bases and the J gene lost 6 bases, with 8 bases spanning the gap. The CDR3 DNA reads TGTGCCAGCAGTTTAAATCGGGCCGAGCAGTACTTC. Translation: CASSLNRAEQYF.

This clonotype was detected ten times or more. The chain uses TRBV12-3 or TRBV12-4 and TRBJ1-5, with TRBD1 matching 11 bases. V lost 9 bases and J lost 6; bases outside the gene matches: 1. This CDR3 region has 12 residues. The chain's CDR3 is CASGTGGQPQHF. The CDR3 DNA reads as TGTGCCAGTGGGACAGGGGGTCAGCCCCAGCATTTT.

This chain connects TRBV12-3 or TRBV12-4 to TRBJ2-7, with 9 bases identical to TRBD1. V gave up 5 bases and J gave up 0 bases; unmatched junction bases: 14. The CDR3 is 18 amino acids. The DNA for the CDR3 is TGTGCCAGCAGTCCGGGGACAGGGCTCCATCTCAGCTCCTACGAGCAGTACTTC. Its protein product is CASSPGTGLHLSSYEQYF.

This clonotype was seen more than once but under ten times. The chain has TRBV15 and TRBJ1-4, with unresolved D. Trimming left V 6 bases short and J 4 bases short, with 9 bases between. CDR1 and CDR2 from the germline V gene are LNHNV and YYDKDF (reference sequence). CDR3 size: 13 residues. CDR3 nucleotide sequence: TGTGCCACCAGAGCCCAGATTAATGAAAAACTGTTTTTT. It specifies CATRAQINEKLFF. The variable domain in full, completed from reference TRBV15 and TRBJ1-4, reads DAMVIQNPRYQVTQFGKPVTLSCSQTLNHNVMYWYQQKSSQAPKLLFHYYDKDFNNEADTPDNFQSRRPNTSFCFLDIRSPGLGDTAMYLCATRAQINEKLFFGSGTQLSVL.

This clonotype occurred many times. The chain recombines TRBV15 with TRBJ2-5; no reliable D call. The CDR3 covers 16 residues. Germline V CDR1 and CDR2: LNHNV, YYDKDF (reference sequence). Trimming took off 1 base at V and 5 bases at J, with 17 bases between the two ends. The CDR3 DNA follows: TGTGCCACCAGCAGAGGGGAACTGACTGTTAGGGAGACCCAGTACTTC. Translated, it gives CATSRGELTVRETQYF.

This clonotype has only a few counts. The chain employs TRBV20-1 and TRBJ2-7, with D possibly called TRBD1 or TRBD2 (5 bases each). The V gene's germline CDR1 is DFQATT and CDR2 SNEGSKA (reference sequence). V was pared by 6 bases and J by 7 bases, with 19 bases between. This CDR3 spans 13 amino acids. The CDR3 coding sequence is TGCAGTGCAAGACGGGACCCCCTGGGAGAGCAGTACTTC. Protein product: CSARRDPLGEQYF.

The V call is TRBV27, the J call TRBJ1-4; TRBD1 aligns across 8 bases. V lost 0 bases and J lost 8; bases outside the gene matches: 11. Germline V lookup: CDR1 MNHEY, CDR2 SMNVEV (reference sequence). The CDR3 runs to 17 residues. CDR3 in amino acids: CASSLSRGTGEREKLFF. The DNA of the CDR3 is TGTGCCAGCAGTTTATCCCGCGGGACAGGAGAGAGGGAAAAACTGTTTTTT. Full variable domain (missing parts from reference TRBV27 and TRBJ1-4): EAQVTQNPRYLITVTGKKLTVTCSQNMNHEYMSWYRQDPGLGLRQIYYSMNVEVTDKGDVPEGYKVSRKEKRNFPLILESPSPNQTSLYFCASSLSRGTGEREKLFFGSGTQLSVL.

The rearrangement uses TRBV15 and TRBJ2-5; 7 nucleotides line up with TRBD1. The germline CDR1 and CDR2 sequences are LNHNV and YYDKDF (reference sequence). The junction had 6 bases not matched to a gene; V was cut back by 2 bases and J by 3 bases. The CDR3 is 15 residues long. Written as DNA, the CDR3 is TGTGCCACCAGCAGACCGTCCGGGACAGAAGAGACCCAGTACTTC. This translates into CATSRPSGTEETQYF.

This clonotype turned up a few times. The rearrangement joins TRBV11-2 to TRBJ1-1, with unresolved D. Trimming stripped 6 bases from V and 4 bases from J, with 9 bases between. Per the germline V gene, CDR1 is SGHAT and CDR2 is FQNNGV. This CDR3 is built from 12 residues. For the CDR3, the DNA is TGTGCCAGCAGGAGGGAGGGCACTGAAGCTTTCTTT. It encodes CASRREGTEAFF.

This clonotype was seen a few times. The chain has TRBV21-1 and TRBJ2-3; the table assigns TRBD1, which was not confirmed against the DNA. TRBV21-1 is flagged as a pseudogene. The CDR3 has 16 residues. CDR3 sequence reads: CASSKPAGPSTDTQYF. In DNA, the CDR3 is TGTGCCAGCAGCAAACCGGCGGGGCCTAGCACAGATACGCAGTATTTT.

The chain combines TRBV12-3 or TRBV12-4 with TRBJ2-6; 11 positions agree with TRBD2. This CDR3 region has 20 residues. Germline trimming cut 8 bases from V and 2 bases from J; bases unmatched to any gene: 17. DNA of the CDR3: TGTGCCAGCTACCCATCCCTAGGGACTAGCGGTCTAACTGGGGCCAACGTCCTGACTTTC. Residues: CASYPSLGTSGLTGANVLTF.

DNA for the CDR3: TGCAGTGCTCCCGACACGGGGAAGAACACCGGGGAGCTGTTTTTT. It translates to CSAPDTGKNTGELFF. The gene calls are TRBV20-1 and TRBJ2-2; D is perhaps TRBD2 (5 bases). From germline, CDR1 is DFQATT and CDR2 SNEGSKA (reference sequence). This CDR3 has 15 amino acids. V lost 5 bases and J 1 base, leaving 14 bases between the germline ends.

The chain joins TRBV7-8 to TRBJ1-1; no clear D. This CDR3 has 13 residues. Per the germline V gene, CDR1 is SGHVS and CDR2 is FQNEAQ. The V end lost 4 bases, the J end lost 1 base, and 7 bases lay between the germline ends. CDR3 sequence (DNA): TGTGCCAGCAGCTCCCGACAGAACACTGAAGCTTTCTTT. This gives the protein CASSSRQNTEAFF.

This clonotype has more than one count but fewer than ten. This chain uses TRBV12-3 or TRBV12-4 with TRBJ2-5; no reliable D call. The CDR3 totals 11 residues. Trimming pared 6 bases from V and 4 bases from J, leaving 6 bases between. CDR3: CASRKRETQYF. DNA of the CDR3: TGTGCCAGCAGGAAGAGAGAGACCCAGTACTTC.

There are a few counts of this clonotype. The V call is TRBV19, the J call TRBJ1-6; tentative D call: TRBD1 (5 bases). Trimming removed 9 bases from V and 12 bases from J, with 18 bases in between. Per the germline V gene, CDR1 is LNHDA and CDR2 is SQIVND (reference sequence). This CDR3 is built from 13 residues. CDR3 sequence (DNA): TGTGCCAGCCAGAGGACATGGGGCGAACCCCTCCACTTT. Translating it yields CASQRTWGEPLHF.

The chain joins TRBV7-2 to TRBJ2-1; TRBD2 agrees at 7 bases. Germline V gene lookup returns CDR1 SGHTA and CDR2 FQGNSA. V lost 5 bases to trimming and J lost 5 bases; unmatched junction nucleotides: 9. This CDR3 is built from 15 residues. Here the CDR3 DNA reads TGTGCCAGCAGCCGGGGGGAGGGCTTGAACAATGAGCAGTTCTTC. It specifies CASSRGEGLNNEQFF. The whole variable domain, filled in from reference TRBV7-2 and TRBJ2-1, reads GAGVSQSPSNKVTEKGKDVELRCDPISGHTALYWYRQSLGQGLEFLIYFQGNSAPDKSGLPSDRFSAERTGGSVSTLTIQRTQQEDSAVYLCASSRGEGLNNEQFFGPGTRLTVL.